The clone carrying this T cell receptor beta chain was found many times. Antigen specificity is unknown. TCRdb called the 5' RACE reads again in MiXCR, with one record for every CDR3 protein. This table has some 130,000 distinct CDR3 sequences, 7.3% appearing once. V lost 1 base to trimming and J lost 5 bases, with 16 bases between them. CDR1 and CDR2 from the germline V gene are SGHDT and YYEEEE. The CDR3 length is 15 residues. This sample is part of a study of CD8 T cells in ankylosing spondylitis. Broader study findings: CD8+ disease-linked clones were present at relatively low frequencies in blood. Researchers reportedly found disease-linked clones significantly enriched in matched ankylosing spondylitis synovial fluid. The study identified a TCR beta motif of several highly homologous variants that appeared characteristic of ankylosing spondylitis blood.

The source is a female donor with ankylosing spondylitis or in good health (not recorded which). The chain links TRBV5-6 to TRBJ2-7; maybe TRBD2 (7 bases). The specimen sequenced was blood, either unsorted or a sorted T cell fraction (not recorded which). As DNA, the CDR3 is TGTGCCAGCAGCTTGTACGGGGGGCGCATCGACGAGCAGTACTTC. This codes for CASSLYGGRIDEQYF.